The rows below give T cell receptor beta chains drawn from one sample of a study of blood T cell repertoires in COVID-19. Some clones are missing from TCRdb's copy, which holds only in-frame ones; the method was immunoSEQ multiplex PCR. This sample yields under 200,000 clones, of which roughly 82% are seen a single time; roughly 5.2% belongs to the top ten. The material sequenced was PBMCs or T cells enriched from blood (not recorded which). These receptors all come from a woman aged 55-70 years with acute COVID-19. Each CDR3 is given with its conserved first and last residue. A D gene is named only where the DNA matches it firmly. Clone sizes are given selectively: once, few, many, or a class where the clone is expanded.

CDR3aa: CASSNRDRGISKGYTF; CDR3nt: TGTGCCAGTAGTAACCGGGACAGGGGAATTTCGAAGGGCTACACCTTC; j_gene: TRBJ1-2; d_gene: TRBD1; abundance: NA; v_gene: TRBV19
CDR3aa: CASRLAGPNTGELFF; CDR3nt: TGTGCCAGCAGACTAGCGGGGCCGAACACCGGGGAGCTGTTTTTT; j_gene: TRBJ2-2; d_gene: TRBD2; abundance: NA; v_gene: TRBV5-4
CDR3aa: CASSISVSSTDTQYF; CDR3nt: TGTGCCAGTAGTATATCGGTTTCTAGCACAGATACGCAGTATTTT; j_gene: TRBJ2-3; d_gene: NA; abundance: once; v_gene: TRBV19
CDR3aa: CASSESRKLFF; CDR3nt: TGTGCCAGCAGTGAGTCTAGGAAGCTGTTTTTT; j_gene: TRBJ2-2; d_gene: NA; abundance: many; v_gene: TRBV2
CDR3aa: CASSLAAAEQETQYF; CDR3nt: TGCGCCAGCAGCTTGGCTGCGGCAGAGCAAGAGACCCAGTACTTC; j_gene: TRBJ2-5; d_gene: NA; abundance: NA; v_gene: TRBV5-1
CDR3aa: CASSPGQGYSGAFF; CDR3nt: TGTGCCAGCAGCCCGGGACAGGGATACTCGGGAGCTTTCTTT; j_gene: TRBJ1-1; d_gene: TRBD1; abundance: NA; v_gene: TRBV6-6
CDR3aa: CASSTLGSHNEQFF; CDR3nt: TGTGCCAGCAGCACTCTCGGGAGTCACAATGAGCAGTTCTTC; j_gene: TRBJ2-1; d_gene: NA; abundance: NA; v_gene: TRBV5-4
CDR3aa: CASRPTWTPNTEAFF; CDR3nt: TGTGCCAGCAGACCCACCTGGACACCGAACACTGAAGCTTTCTTT; j_gene: TRBJ1-1; d_gene: NA; abundance: many; v_gene: TRBV6-5
CDR3aa: CAIRTGNNSPLHF; CDR3nt: TGTGCCATCCGGACAGGGAATAATTCACCCCTCCACTTT; j_gene: TRBJ1-6; d_gene: TRBD1; abundance: NA; v_gene: TRBV12-3/TRBV12-4
CDR3aa: CASSQDREGYNEQFF; CDR3nt: TGCGCCAGCAGCCAAGATCGTGAGGGCTACAATGAGCAGTTCTTC; j_gene: TRBJ2-1; d_gene: NA; abundance: NA; v_gene: TRBV4-3
CDR3aa: CASSLGGRVQPQHF; CDR3nt: TGTGCCAGCAGCTTAGGAGGGCGCGTTCAGCCCCAGCATTTT; j_gene: TRBJ1-5; d_gene: NA; abundance: NA; v_gene: TRBV7-2
CDR3aa: CASSFLGGLAFF; CDR3nt: TGTGCCAGCAGTTTCCTAGGAGGGCTGGCTTTCTTT; j_gene: TRBJ1-1; d_gene: NA; abundance: NA; v_gene: TRBV28
CDR3aa: CASSTSRAGEQFF; CDR3nt: TGTGCCAGCAGTACCTCCCGTGCCGGTGAGCAGTTCTTC; j_gene: TRBJ2-1; d_gene: NA; abundance: once; v_gene: TRBV19
CDR3aa: CASRAPEPYSPLHF; CDR3nt: TGTGCCAGTAGGGCCCCTGAACCCTATTCACCCCTCCACTTT; j_gene: TRBJ1-6; d_gene: NA; abundance: NA; v_gene: TRBV19
CDR3aa: CASSLVRGGGAQYF; CDR3nt: TGTGCCAGCAGTTTAGTTCGTGGGGGGGGTGCGCAGTATTTT; j_gene: TRBJ2-3; d_gene: TRBD2; abundance: NA; v_gene: TRBV28
CDR3aa: CAWTSGSYNEQFF; CDR3nt: TGTGCCTGGACTAGCGGGAGTTACAATGAGCAGTTCTTC; j_gene: TRBJ2-1; d_gene: TRBD2; abundance: NA; v_gene: TRBV30
CDR3aa: CASSQDRRNRGPAEAFF; CDR3nt: TGTGCCAGCAGCCAAGATAGGCGAAACAGGGGGCCTGCTGAAGCTTTCTTT; j_gene: TRBJ1-1; d_gene: TRBD1; abundance: NA; v_gene: TRBV4-2
CDR3aa: CASSLWVDTAAVRDTIYF; CDR3nt: TGTGCCAGCAGCCTTTGGGTGGACACCGCGGCCGTCCGAGACACCATATATTTT; j_gene: TRBJ1-3; d_gene: NA; abundance: NA; v_gene: TRBV3-1/TRBV3-2
CDR3aa: CASSLDPQYGYTF; CDR3nt: TGCGCCAGCAGCTTGGACCCTCAGTATGGCTACACCTTC; j_gene: TRBJ1-2; d_gene: NA; abundance: few; v_gene: TRBV5-1
CDR3aa: CASLGRFNYGYTF; CDR3nt: TGTGCCTCCCTCGGGAGGTTTAACTATGGCTACACCTTC; j_gene: TRBJ1-2; d_gene: NA; abundance: once; v_gene: TRBV19
CDR3aa: CASSQVASGGSAQETQYF; CDR3nt: TGTGCCAGCAGCCAAGTGGCTAGCGGGGGCTCGGCGCAAGAGACCCAGTACTTC; j_gene: TRBJ2-5; d_gene: TRBD2; abundance: NA; v_gene: TRBV3-1/TRBV3-2
CDR3aa: CASSLLAWYLNEQFF; CDR3nt: TGTGCCAGCAGCTTACTAGCCTGGTATCTAAATGAGCAGTTCTTC; j_gene: TRBJ2-1; d_gene: NA; abundance: NA; v_gene: TRBV7-2
CDR3aa: CASSLKDRGASYTF; CDR3nt: TGTGCCAGCAGCCTGAAAGACAGGGGTGCGAGCTACACCTTC; j_gene: TRBJ1-2; d_gene: TRBD1; abundance: NA; v_gene: TRBV7-9
CDR3aa: CASSPRLAGASRSYNEQFF; CDR3nt: TGTGCCAGCAGCCCTCGACTAGCGGGGGCCTCAAGATCCTACAATGAGCAGTTCTTC; j_gene: TRBJ2-1; d_gene: TRBD2; abundance: NA; v_gene: TRBV3-1/TRBV3-2
CDR3aa: CASSQENPFREETDTQYF; CDR3nt: TGCGCCAGCAGCCAAGAAAACCCCTTTCGGGAGGAAACAGATACGCAGTATTTT; j_gene: TRBJ2-3; d_gene: TRBD2; abundance: NA; v_gene: TRBV4-1
CDR3aa: CAWSVGAGPGTDTQYF; CDR3nt: TGTGCCTGGAGTGTAGGAGCGGGCCCGGGCACAGATACGCAGTATTTT; j_gene: TRBJ2-3; d_gene: NA; abundance: NA; v_gene: TRBV30
CDR3aa: CASPDRDYGYTF; CDR3nt: TGTGCCAGCCCAGACAGGGACTATGGCTACACCTTC; j_gene: TRBJ1-2; d_gene: TRBD1; abundance: NA; v_gene: TRBV19
CDR3aa: CASSVVSRGIGDTGELFF; CDR3nt: TGTGCCAGCAGCGTAGTGTCTAGAGGTATAGGTGACACCGGGGAGCTGTTTTTT; j_gene: TRBJ2-2; d_gene: NA; abundance: NA; v_gene: TRBV9
CDR3aa: CASSKGSTNEKLFF; CDR3nt: TGTGCCAGCAGTAAGGGGTCAACTAATGAAAAACTGTTTTTT; j_gene: TRBJ1-4; d_gene: NA; abundance: NA; v_gene: TRBV16
CDR3aa: CASRPTSGGARNHNEQFF; CDR3nt: TGCGCCAGCAGGCCGACTAGCGGGGGGGCCAGAAACCACAATGAGCAGTTCTTC; j_gene: TRBJ2-1; d_gene: TRBD2; abundance: NA; v_gene: TRBV4-1
CDR3aa: CSVRRLLTDTQYF; CDR3nt: TGCAGCGTCCGGCGGCTCCTCACAGATACGCAGTATTTT; j_gene: TRBJ2-3; d_gene: NA; abundance: NA; v_gene: TRBV29-1
CDR3aa: CSAENLGGGHTPAFF; CDR3nt: TGCAGCGCTGAAAATTTGGGCGGCGGACACACTCCGGCTTTCTTT; j_gene: TRBJ1-1; d_gene: NA; abundance: few; v_gene: TRBV29-1
CDR3aa: CASSQTGNSYEQYF; CDR3nt: TGTGCCAGCAGCCAGACAGGGAACTCCTACGAGCAGTACTTC; j_gene: TRBJ2-7; d_gene: TRBD1; abundance: NA; v_gene: TRBV11-3
CDR3aa: CASSRPREGNNSPLHF; CDR3nt: TGTGCCAGCAGCCGCCCCAGGGAGGGTAATAATTCACCCCTCCACTTT; j_gene: TRBJ1-6; d_gene: NA; abundance: few; v_gene: TRBV11-2
CDR3aa: CASSQRGLGETQYF; CDR3nt: TGCGCCAGCAGCCAGCGGGGGCTCGGGGAGACCCAGTACTTC; j_gene: TRBJ2-5; d_gene: NA; abundance: once; v_gene: TRBV4-3
CDR3aa: CASSERTSGLHGVKNIQYF; CDR3nt: TGCGCCAGCAGTGAGAGGACTAGCGGGCTTCACGGAGTCAAAAACATTCAGTACTTC; j_gene: TRBJ2-4; d_gene: TRBD2; abundance: NA; v_gene: TRBV10-1
CDR3aa: CASSQDQEKLFF; CDR3nt: TGCGCCAGCAGCCAAGATCAGGAAAAACTGTTTTTT; j_gene: TRBJ1-4; d_gene: NA; abundance: NA; v_gene: TRBV4-3
CDR3aa: CASSHQDNTEAFF; CDR3nt: TGTGCCAGCAGCCACCAGGATAACACTGAAGCTTTCTTT; j_gene: TRBJ1-1; d_gene: NA; abundance: NA; v_gene: TRBV3-1/TRBV3-2
CDR3aa: CASSQGLAGGIREQYF; CDR3nt: TGTGCCAGCAGTCAAGGACTAGCGGGGGGAATCCGCGAGCAGTACTTC; j_gene: TRBJ2-7; d_gene: TRBD2; abundance: once; v_gene: TRBV5-4
CDR3aa: CASSLGMNWGEFPTLNTGELFF; CDR3nt: TGCGCCAGCAGCTTGGGAATGAACTGGGGGGAATTCCCTACCTTAAACACCGGGGAGCTGTTTTTT; j_gene: TRBJ2-2; d_gene: NA; abundance: NA; v_gene: TRBV5-1
CDR3aa: CAREGTTGLSNYGYTF; CDR3nt: TGTGCCAGAGAAGGGACTACAGGGCTCTCAAACTATGGCTACACCTTC; j_gene: TRBJ1-2; d_gene: NA; abundance: NA; v_gene: TRBV30
CDR3aa: CASSIGTGGAWGYTF; CDR3nt: TGTGCCAGTAGTATAGGGACAGGGGGCGCGTGGGGCTACACCTTC; j_gene: TRBJ1-2; d_gene: TRBD1; abundance: NA; v_gene: TRBV19
CDR3aa: CSARKQPAAFF; CDR3nt: TGCAGTGCTAGAAAACAGCCGGCTGCTTTCTTT; j_gene: TRBJ1-1; d_gene: NA; abundance: once; v_gene: TRBV20-1
CDR3aa: CASTLDRQETQYF; CDR3nt: TGTGCCAGCACCTTGGACAGGCAAGAGACCCAGTACTTC; j_gene: TRBJ2-5; d_gene: TRBD1; abundance: once; v_gene: TRBV6-5
CDR3aa: CASRTSGISDNEQFF; CDR3nt: TGTGCCAGCCGGACTAGCGGAATTTCGGACAATGAGCAGTTCTTC; j_gene: TRBJ2-1; d_gene: TRBD2; abundance: once; v_gene: TRBV19
CDR3aa: CASSRSGRGEQETQYF; CDR3nt: TGTGCCAGCAGCCGGAGCGGGAGGGGCGAACAAGAGACCCAGTACTTC; j_gene: TRBJ2-5; d_gene: TRBD2; abundance: once; v_gene: TRBV7-7
CDR3aa: CASSVEMSGGAPQYF; CDR3nt: TGTGCCAGCAGCGTAGAGATGAGCGGGGGGGCCCCCCAGTACTTC; j_gene: TRBJ2-5; d_gene: TRBD2; abundance: NA; v_gene: TRBV9
CDR3aa: CATSNLAGAYNEQFF; CDR3nt: TGTGCCACCAGTAATCTAGCGGGAGCCTACAATGAGCAGTTCTTC; j_gene: TRBJ2-1; d_gene: TRBD2; abundance: NA; v_gene: TRBV24-1
CDR3aa: CASSPRDEQFF; CDR3nt: TGTGCCAGCAGTCCTAGAGATGAGCAGTTCTTC; j_gene: TRBJ2-1; d_gene: NA; abundance: NA; v_gene: TRBV12-3/TRBV12-4
CDR3aa: CASSLSGVYNEQFF; CDR3nt: TGTGCCAGCAGTTTAAGCGGGGTATACAATGAGCAGTTCTTC; j_gene: TRBJ2-1; d_gene: TRBD2; abundance: once; v_gene: TRBV27
CDR3aa: CASSDQGSSYEQYF; CDR3nt: TGTGCCAGCAGTGACCAGGGGTCTTCCTACGAGCAGTACTTC; j_gene: TRBJ2-7; d_gene: NA; abundance: few; v_gene: TRBV2
CDR3aa: CASSDISYGYTF; CDR3nt: TGTGCCAGCAGTGATATCTCCTATGGCTACACCTTC; j_gene: TRBJ1-2; d_gene: NA; abundance: NA; v_gene: TRBV2
CDR3aa: CASSSGQGNYGYTF; CDR3nt: TGTGCCAGCAGCTCGGGACAGGGGAACTATGGCTACACCTTC; j_gene: TRBJ1-2; d_gene: TRBD1; abundance: NA; v_gene: TRBV7-9
CDR3aa: CAWRGQVPNQPQHF; CDR3nt: TGTGCCTGGAGGGGACAGGTGCCCAATCAGCCCCAGCATTTT; j_gene: TRBJ1-5; d_gene: TRBD1; abundance: NA; v_gene: TRBV30
CDR3aa: CAISEGTGGSPLHF; CDR3nt: TGTGCCATCAGTGAGGGGACAGGGGGTTCACCCCTCCACTTT; j_gene: TRBJ1-6; d_gene: TRBD1; abundance: NA; v_gene: TRBV10-3
CDR3aa: CASSLWGGTDTQYF; CDR3nt: TGCGCCAGCAGCTTGTGGGGGGGCACAGATACGCAGTATTTT; j_gene: TRBJ2-3; d_gene: NA; abundance: NA; v_gene: TRBV5-1
CDR3aa: CASSRDSFYGYTF; CDR3nt: TGTGCCAGCAGCCGGGACAGCTTTTATGGCTACACCTTC; j_gene: TRBJ1-2; d_gene: TRBD1; abundance: NA; v_gene: TRBV7-9
CDR3aa: CASSLADGLGSPLHF; CDR3nt: TGTGCCAGCTCACTAGCGGACGGTCTTGGATCACCCCTCCACTTT; j_gene: TRBJ1-6; d_gene: NA; abundance: NA; v_gene: TRBV18